Each of the 2 T cell receptor beta chains below was sequenced from the same sample in a study of CD8 T cells in Susac syndrome. An amount of RNA that ranged from 0.5 to 1 ug was reverse transcribed with random hexamers. TCRdb redid the calling of the immunoSEQ multiplex PCR reads with MiXCR, one entry per CDR3 protein. The sample has about 60,000 distinct CDR3 sequences, 90% to 95% seen once. The sample consisted of CD8+ T cells from PBMCs. These receptors were obtained from a human donor in good health.

This chain links TRBV10-3 with TRBJ2-7, with a weak D call TRBD1 (5 bases). The CDR3 length is 13 residues. Germline V gene data show CDR1 as ENHRY and CDR2 as SYGVKD. V gave up 3 bases and J gave up 4 bases, with 10 bases separating them. CDR3 nucleotides: TGTGCCATCAGTGACCCGCAGGGTTACGAGCAGTACTTC. Translating gives CAISDPQGYEQYF.

The chain uses TRBV4-1 and TRBJ2-7; no reliable D call. Germline-derived CDR1 and CDR2 are MGHRA and YSYEKL. The CDR3 is made up of 13 amino acids. V dropped 4 bases and J dropped 0 bases, with 7 bases sitting between them. CDR3 in DNA: TGCGCCAGCAGCCGGGCCTCCTCCTACGAGCAGTACTTC. Encoded protein: CASSRASSYEQYF.